Described below is a single T cell receptor beta chain sequence and its context. Its antigen is not known. This entry belongs to a study of T cell responses to AZD1222 COVID-19 vaccine. The study, taken as a whole, reports: Females made up more of the donors, who were largely white British, and clonal diversity may have come out too low.

V was pared by 3 bases and J by 6 bases, with 8 bases of the junction left unmatched. This CDR3 has 17 amino acids. Germline V lookup: CDR1 LNHDA, CDR2 SQIVND (reference sequence). Clones were read by immunoSEQ multiplex PCR, and TCRdb kept only the in-frame ones, dropping some. The table records 90,000 to 120,000 clones, 92% of them present only once. The V and J genes are TRBV19 and TRBJ2-1; the match to TRBD2 covers 13 bases. The sample in question was peripheral blood, obtained 28 days after the second AZD1222 dose. The clonotype originates from an adult who received the AZD1222 COVID-19 vaccine. The CDR3 nucleotides are TGTGCCAGTAGTATTGTAGGCGGACTAGCGGGGGCCAATGAGCAGTTCTTC. This sequence encodes CASSIVGGLAGANEQFF.